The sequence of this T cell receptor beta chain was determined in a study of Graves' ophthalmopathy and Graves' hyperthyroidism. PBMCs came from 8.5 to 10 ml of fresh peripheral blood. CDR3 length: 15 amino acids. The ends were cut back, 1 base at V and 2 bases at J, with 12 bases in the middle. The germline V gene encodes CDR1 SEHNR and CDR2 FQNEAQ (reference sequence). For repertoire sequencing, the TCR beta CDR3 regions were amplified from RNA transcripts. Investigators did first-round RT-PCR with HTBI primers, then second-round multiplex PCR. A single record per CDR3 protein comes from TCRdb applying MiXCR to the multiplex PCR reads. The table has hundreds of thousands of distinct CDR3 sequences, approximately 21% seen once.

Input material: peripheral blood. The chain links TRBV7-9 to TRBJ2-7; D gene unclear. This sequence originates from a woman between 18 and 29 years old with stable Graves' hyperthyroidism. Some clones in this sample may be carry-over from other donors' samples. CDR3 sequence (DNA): TGTGCCAGCAGCTTAGAGGTCAGAATCCCCTACGAGCAGTACTTC. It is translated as CASSLEVRIPYEQYF.